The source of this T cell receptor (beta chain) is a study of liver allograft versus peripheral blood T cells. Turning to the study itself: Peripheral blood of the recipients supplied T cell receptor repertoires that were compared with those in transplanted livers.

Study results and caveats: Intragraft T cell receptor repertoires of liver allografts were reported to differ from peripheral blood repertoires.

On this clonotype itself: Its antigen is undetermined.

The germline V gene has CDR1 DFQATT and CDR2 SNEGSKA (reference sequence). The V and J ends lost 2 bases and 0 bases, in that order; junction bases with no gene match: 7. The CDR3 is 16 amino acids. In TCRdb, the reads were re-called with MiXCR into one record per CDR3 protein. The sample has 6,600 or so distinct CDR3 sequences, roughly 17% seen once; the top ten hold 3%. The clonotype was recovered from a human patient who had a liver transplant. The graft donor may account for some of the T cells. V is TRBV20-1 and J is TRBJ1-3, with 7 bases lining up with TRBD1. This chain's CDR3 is CSARTDRPLSGNTIYF. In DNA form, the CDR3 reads TGCAGTGCTAGAACGGACAGGCCCCTCTCTGGAAACACCATATATTTT.